The 13 T cell receptor beta chains presented below share a single source sample, sequenced in a study of monozygotic twins with inflammatory bowel disease. Reprocessing the 5' RACE reads, TCRdb reports a single entry for every CDR3 protein and omits DNA. The sample table sets out approximately 390,000 distinct CDR3 sequences. Source material: blood. The receptors here all came from a human donor with ulcerative colitis or Crohn's disease, or a healthy co-twin of an affected twin (not recorded which).

This chain uses TRBV16 with TRBJ2-7. The germline V gene has CDR1 KGHSY and CDR2 FQNENV. CDR3 length: 15 residues. The CDR3 protein is CASSQSATVSYEQYF.

The chain links TRBV6-2 or TRBV6-3 to TRBJ2-7; TCRdb calls TRBD1, which cannot be checked without DNA. This CDR3 is built from 19 residues. Germline V gene data show CDR1 as MNHEY and CDR2 as SVGEGT. The CDR3 loop reads CASSYSSGEPGHDPYEQYF.

The chain employs TRBV7-6 and TRBJ1-6; TCRdb gives TRBD1 as the D gene, but with no DNA this cannot be confirmed. The CDR3 totals 14 residues. Per germline, CDR1 SGHVS and CDR2 FNYEAQ. The CDR3 here is CASSPGRGYSPLHF.

The chain carries TRBV29-1 and TRBJ1-5; checking the TCRdb D call of TRBD1 is not possible without DNA. From germline, CDR1 is SQVTM and CDR2 ANQGSEA. The CDR3 runs to 14 residues. The chain's CDR3 is CSVEGQGAGQPQHF.

The J gene is TRBJ2-2, the V gene TRBV2. Germline V gene sequence: CDR1 SNHLY, CDR2 FYNNEI. This CDR3 has 16 residues. The CDR3 here is CASSIFELRNTGELFF.

The rearrangement links TRBV5-1 to TRBJ2-2; TCRdb outputs TRBD1, but without DNA this stays unchecked. Germline values: CDR1 SGHRS, CDR2 YFSETQ. This CDR3 has 14 residues. The CDR3 is CASSLDRVDGELFF.

The rearrangement joins TRBV15 to TRBJ1-5. The CDR3 loop spans 14 amino acids. Germline V gene data show CDR1 as LNHNV and CDR2 as YYDKDF (reference sequence). The CDR3 loop is CATSSRSSNQPQHF. Based on the CDR3 plus reference TRBV15 and TRBJ1-5, the full variable domain is DAMVIQNPRYQVTQFGKPVTLSCSQTLNHNVMYWYQQKSSQAPKLLFHYYDKDFNNEADTPDNFQSRRPNTSFCFLDIRSPGLGDTAMYLCATSSRSSNQPQHFGDGTRLSIL.

The J gene is TRBJ1-5, the V gene TRBV7-2; TCRdb returns TRBD1, unconfirmable since there is no DNA. CDR1 SGHTA and CDR2 FQGNSA come from the germline V gene. This CDR3 region has 16 residues. The CDR3 sequence: CAREPLTVVGNQPQHF.

The chain uses TRBV28 and TRBJ2-5. CDR3 size: 12 residues. The V gene's germline CDR1 is MDHEN and CDR2 SYDVKM. CDR3 in amino acids: CASSSLKETQYF.

The chain couples TRBV9 to TRBJ2-6; TCRdb outputs TRBD1, but without DNA this stays unchecked. The CDR3 has 18 residues. Germline loops: CDR1 SGDLS, CDR2 YYNGEE. CDR3 region: CASSVGDRALSGANVLTF.

The chain has TRBV15 and TRBJ1-4; the TRBD1 assignment by TCRdb is unverifiable without DNA. Germline lookup yields CDR1 LNHNV and CDR2 YYDKDF (reference sequence). There are 14 residues in the CDR3. CDR3 amino acids: CATSSLGGNEKLFF.

This chain links TRBV9 with TRBJ2-1; TCRdb's D call, TRBD2, is unchecked because there is no DNA. Germline V gene data show CDR1 as SGDLS and CDR2 as YYNGEE. The CDR3 spans 17 residues. The CDR3 loop reads CASSVQAGGIKWNEQFF.

The chain uses TRBV20-1 and TRBJ2-4. The germline CDR1 and CDR2 sequences are DFQATT and SNEGSKA (reference sequence). This CDR3 region has 12 residues. The CDR3 reads CSARALGNIRYF.